This entry concerns a single T cell receptor (beta chain). Sequenced by immunoSEQ multiplex PCR; TCRdb stores in-frame clones only, minus some. The table shows around 300,000 clones, with more than 65% occurring only once. This sample is drawn from a study of cytotoxic CD8 clonotypes in ibrutinib-treated CLL. This TCR was recovered from a human donor with chronic lymphocytic leukemia. Sequencing used PBMCs, obtained before ibrutinib treatment.

The CDR3 region has the DNA TGTGCCAGTAGTCCCAGATCAGGGGCCATCACTGAAGCTTTCTTT. Amino acids: CASSPRSGAITEAFF. The J gene is TRBJ1-1, the V gene TRBV19; the D gene is possibly TRBD1 (6 bases). Germline CDR1 is LNHDA and CDR2 is SQIVND (reference sequence). Trimming removed 5 bases from V and 4 bases from J, with 17 bases in between. This CDR3 contains 15 residues. The full variable domain, with the rest looked up from reference TRBV19 and TRBJ1-1, is DGGITQSPKYLFRKEGQNVTLSCEQNLNHDAMYWYRQDPGQGLRLIYYSQIVNDFQKGDIAEGYSVSREKKESFPLTVTSAQKNPTAFYLCASSPRSGAITEAFFGQGTRLTVV.